This TCR beta chain was obtained from a study of blood T cell repertoires in COVID-19. Study background: Samples came from the United States, Italy and Spain, spanning acute and convalescent COVID-19.

Assignment of participants to cohorts was predicated upon participant-reported clinical history. All recovered Cohort 3 donors got two negative PCRs, got clearance, or saw symptom resolution. The assay was immunoSEQ multiplex PCR, and TCRdb's table has in-frame clones only and misses some. Of hundreds of thousands of clones in the sample, 80% to 90% are singletons; the top ten hold 1.1%. V shed 1 base and J shed 5 bases, with 5 bases lying between them. Germline CDR1 and CDR2: SGHAT and FQNNGV. The CDR3 has 13 residues. The chain employs TRBV11-2 and TRBJ2-2; D not certain. This clonotype was obtained from a man aged 30 to 45 who had recovered from COVID-19. Sequencing was done on a sample of PBMCs or T cells enriched from blood (not recorded which). CDR3: CASSLVRTGELFF. Here the CDR3 DNA reads TGTGCCAGCAGCTTAGTCCGGACCGGGGAGCTGTTTTTT.